The 15 T cell receptor beta chains listed next were all sequenced from one sample in a study of T cell responses to AZD1222 COVID-19 vaccine. Libraries were prepared by immunoSEQ multiplex PCR; TCRdb keeps only in-frame clonotypes and omits some of them. Of tens of thousands of clones in the sample, about four fifths were seen once. The sample consisted of peripheral blood, taken 28 days after the second AZD1222 dose. The receptors shown here come from an adult who received the AZD1222 COVID-19 vaccine.

This sequence joins TRBV6-1 and TRBJ2-5; D unresolved. V dropped 2 bases and J dropped 0 bases, with 10 bases sitting between them. The length of the CDR3 is 15 residues. The V gene's germline CDR1 is MNHNS and CDR2 SASEGT. CDR3 loop: CASSENSVNQETQYF. CDR3 nucleotides: TGTGCCAGCAGTGAAAATTCAGTAAACCAAGAGACCCAGTACTTC.

The V call is TRBV11-2, the J call TRBJ1-1, with 8 bases aligning to TRBD1. CDR3 length equals 12 residues. V shed 1 base, J shed 8 bases, and the junction held 0 bases outside the gene matches. Germline-derived CDR1 and CDR2 are SGHAT and FQNNGV. This CDR3 is CASSLGTGEAFF. CDR3 DNA sequence: TGTGCCAGCAGCTTAGGGACAGGGGAAGCTTTCTTT.

This chain joins TRBV28 and TRBJ1-3; D gene ambiguous. The germline V gene encodes CDR1 MDHEN and CDR2 SYDVKM. CDR3 length: 12 residues. V shed 10 bases and J shed 0 bases, with 7 bases lying between them. DNA of the CDR3: TGTGCCACCGACGACTCTGGAAACACCATATATTTT. Residues: CATDDSGNTIYF.

This clone was seen a handful of times. The genes are TRBV12-3 or TRBV12-4 and TRBJ1-1; D is perhaps TRBD1 (6 bases). The CDR3 contains 12 residues. V lost 6 bases, J lost 1 base, and 6 bases lay in between. The CDR3 sequence: CASSRGNTEAFF. Written as DNA, the CDR3 is TGTGCCAGCAGCAGGGGGAACACTGAAGCTTTCTTT.

V gene TRBV28 combines with J gene TRBJ1-2; D is ambiguous. With 11 bases removed from V and 5 bases from J, the gap between germline ends came to 15 bases. This CDR3 has 12 residues. CDR1 is MDHEN, CDR2 SYDVKM, per germline. The CDR3 DNA is TGTGCCGTCGGTGTCTCTGAATATGGCTACACCTTC. Its protein product is CAVGVSEYGYTF.

This clone has a handful of counts. The V and J genes are TRBV10-3 and TRBJ1-6; 11 positions match TRBD1. J gave up 8 bases and V 4 bases, and 1 base lay outside the gene matches. The CDR3 consists of 14 residues. Germline assignment: CDR1 ENHRY and CDR2 SYGVKD. Written as DNA, the CDR3 is TGTGCCATCAGTGGGGGACAGGGGGATTCACCCCTCCACTTT. Its protein is CAISGGQGDSPLHF.

The CDR3 spells CATQPQGATNEKLFF. CDR3 in DNA: TGTGCCACCCAACCACAGGGTGCAACTAATGAAAAACTGTTTTTT. The chain combines TRBV27 with TRBJ1-4; D may be TRBD1 (6 bases). Germline CDR1 reads MNHEY; CDR2 reads SMNVEV (reference sequence). CDR3 length equals 15 residues. Trimming took off 10 bases at V and 0 bases at J, with 15 bases between the two ends.

V usage is TRBV10-3 and J usage is TRBJ1-4; D is unresolved. Germline loops: CDR1 ENHRY, CDR2 SYGVKD. The CDR3 is 15 residues long. V lost 3 bases and J lost 3, with 11 bases in between. The CDR3 here is CAISDSGGSNEKLFF. CDR3 in DNA: TGTGCCATCAGTGATTCTGGAGGGTCTAATGAAAAACTGTTTTTT.

The V call is TRBV4-1, the J call TRBJ1-6, with unresolved D. CDR3 length: 13 residues. Looked up from germline, CDR1 is MGHRA and CDR2 is YSYEKL. With 1 base removed from V and 8 bases from J, the gap between germline ends came to 6 bases. CDR3 bases: TGCGCCAGCAGCCAAGTAAAAGATTCACCCCTCCACTTT. Translated: CASSQVKDSPLHF.

V gene TRBV12-3 or TRBV12-4 combines with J gene TRBJ1-5, with D perhaps matching TRBD1 (6 bases). This CDR3 has 13 amino acids. Trimming removed 8 bases from V and 5 bases from J, with 13 bases in between. CDR3 nucleotide sequence: TGTGCCAGCTCCCGGGACACATATCAGCCCCAGCATTTT. It codes for CASSRDTYQPQHF.

V gene TRBV6-2 or TRBV6-3 combines with J gene TRBJ1-1, with unresolved D. V was pared by 4 bases and J by 3 bases, with 6 bases between. The CDR3 is made up of 12 amino acids. Germline values: CDR1 MNHEY, CDR2 SVGEGT. The CDR3 coding sequence is TGTGCCAGCAGTTTAGCCCACACTGAAGCTTTCTTT. Translated, it gives CASSLAHTEAFF.

This sequence joins TRBV7-2 and TRBJ1-3; the D is unclear. The germline V and J ends were trimmed by 5 bases and 0 bases, with 11 bases remaining between them. Germline CDR1 SGHTA, CDR2 FQGNSA. The CDR3 is made up of 15 amino acids. CDR3 loop: CASSSVLASGNTIYF. The CDR3 region has the DNA TGTGCCAGCAGCAGCGTTCTTGCCTCTGGAAACACCATATATTTT.

This clone was observed a handful of times. This chain uses TRBV2 with TRBJ2-3; tentatively, D is TRBD1 or TRBD2 (5 bases each). The CDR3 loop spans 14 amino acids. Trimming left V 11 bases short and J 1 base short, with 16 bases between. Germline V gives CDR1 SNHLY, CDR2 FYNNEI. DNA for the CDR3: TGTGCCGGAGACCGGGACGGAGGCACAGATACGCAGTATTTT. It codes for CAGDRDGGTDTQYF.

The V call is TRBV2, the J call TRBJ1-4; 8 bases line up with TRBD1. V was pared by 4 bases and J by 5 bases, with 3 bases of the junction left unmatched. CDR3 length: 14 residues. In germline, CDR1 is SNHLY, CDR2 FYNNEI. The CDR3 protein is CASSGDRRNEKLFF. The CDR3 coding sequence is TGTGCCAGCAGTGGGGACAGGAGGAATGAAAAACTGTTTTTT.

The genes are TRBV27 and TRBJ1-2; the match to TRBD1 covers 12 bases. CDR3 length: 15 residues. In germline, CDR1 is MNHEY, CDR2 SMNVEV (reference sequence). J was trimmed by 4 bases and V by 3 bases; bases with no gene match: 3. DNA for the CDR3: TGTGCCAGCAGTTTCGGGACAGGGGGCACCTATGGCTACACCTTC. Protein product: CASSFGTGGTYGYTF.